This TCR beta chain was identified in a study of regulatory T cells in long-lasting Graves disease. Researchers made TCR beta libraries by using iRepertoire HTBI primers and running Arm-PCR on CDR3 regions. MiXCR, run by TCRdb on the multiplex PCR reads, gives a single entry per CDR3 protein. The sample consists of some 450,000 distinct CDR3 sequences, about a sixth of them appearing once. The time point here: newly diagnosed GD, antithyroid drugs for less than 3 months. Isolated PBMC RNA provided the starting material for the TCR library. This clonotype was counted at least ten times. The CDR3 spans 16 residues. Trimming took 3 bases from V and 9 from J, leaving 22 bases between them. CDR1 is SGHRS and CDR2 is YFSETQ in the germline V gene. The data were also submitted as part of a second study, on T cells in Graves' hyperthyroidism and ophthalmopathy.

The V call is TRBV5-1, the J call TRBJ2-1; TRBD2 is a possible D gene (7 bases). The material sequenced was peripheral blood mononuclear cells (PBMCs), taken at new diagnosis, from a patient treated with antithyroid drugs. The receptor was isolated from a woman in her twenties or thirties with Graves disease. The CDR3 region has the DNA TGCGCCAGCAGCTCCCGCTTAGGGGGGGCCGAATCTGAGCAGTTCTTC. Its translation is CASSSRLGGAESEQFF.